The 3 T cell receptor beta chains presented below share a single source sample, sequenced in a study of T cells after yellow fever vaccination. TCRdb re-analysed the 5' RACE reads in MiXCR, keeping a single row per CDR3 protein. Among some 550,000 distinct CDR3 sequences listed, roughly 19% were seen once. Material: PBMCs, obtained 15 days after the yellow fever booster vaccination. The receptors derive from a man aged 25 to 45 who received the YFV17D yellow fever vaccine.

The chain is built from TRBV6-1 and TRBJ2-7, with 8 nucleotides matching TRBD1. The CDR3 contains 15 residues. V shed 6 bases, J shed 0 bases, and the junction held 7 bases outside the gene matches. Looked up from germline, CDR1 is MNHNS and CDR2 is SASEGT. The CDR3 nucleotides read TGTGCCAGCAGCAACACAGGGGGTAGCTCCTACGAGCAGTACTTC. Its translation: CASSNTGGSSYEQYF.

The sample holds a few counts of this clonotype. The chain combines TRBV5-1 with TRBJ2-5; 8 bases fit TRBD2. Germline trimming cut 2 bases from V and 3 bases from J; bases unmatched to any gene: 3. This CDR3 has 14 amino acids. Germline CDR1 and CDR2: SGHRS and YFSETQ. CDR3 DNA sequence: TGCGCCAGCAGCTTAGACGGGAGGGAAGAGACCCAGTACTTC. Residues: CASSLDGREETQYF. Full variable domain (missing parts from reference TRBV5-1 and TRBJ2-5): KAGVTQTPRYLIKTRGQQVTLSCSPISGHRSVSWYQQTPGQGLQFLFEYFSETQRNKGNFPGRFSGRQFSNSRSEMNVSTLELGDSALYLCASSLDGREETQYFGPGTRLLVL.

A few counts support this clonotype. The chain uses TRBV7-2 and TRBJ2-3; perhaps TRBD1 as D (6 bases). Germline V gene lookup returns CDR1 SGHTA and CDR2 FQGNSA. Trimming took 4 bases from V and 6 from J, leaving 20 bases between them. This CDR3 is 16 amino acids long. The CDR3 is CASSSKLSGATDTQYF. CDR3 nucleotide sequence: TGTGCCAGCAGCTCCAAACTATCAGGGGCGACGGATACGCAGTATTTT.